These 27 T cell receptor beta chains share one sample of origin, sequenced in a study of blood T cells in healthy people across ages. PCR was performed a second time for roughly 6 to 12 cycles using a sample-barcoded 5' primer and a J-beta primer mix. TCRdb re-derived calls from the 5' RACE reads in MiXCR, one entry per CDR3 protein. The sample holds fewer than 1,000,000 distinct CDR3 sequences, about 45% seen once. The sequencing input was blood. The receptors originated from a man of 80 years or more in good health.

The V call is TRBV2, the J call TRBJ2-7; D not certain. This CDR3 region has 14 residues. CDR1 SNHLY and CDR2 FYNNEI come from the germline V gene. Trimming left V 4 bases short and J 0 bases short, with 10 bases between. The CDR3 protein is CASSGHWSSYEQYF. The DNA of the CDR3 is TGTGCCAGCAGTGGTCACTGGAGCTCCTACGAGCAGTACTTC.

This clonotype was detected a few times. This chain uses TRBV20-1 with TRBJ1-2; D not certain. Trimming removed 6 bases from V and 3 bases from J, with 17 bases in between. Germline assignment: CDR1 DFQATT and CDR2 SNEGSKA (reference sequence). The CDR3 contains 14 residues. As DNA, the CDR3 is TGCAGTGCGTTTAAGGGAATGGCGGACTATGGCTACACCTTC. It is translated as CSAFKGMADYGYTF.

This clonotype was recorded only once. The chain recombines TRBV7-9 with TRBJ2-3, with a weak D call TRBD1 (6 bases). Trimming left V 6 bases short and J 6 bases short, with 22 bases between. The CDR3 extends over 16 amino acids. Germline V gives CDR1 SEHNR, CDR2 FQNEAQ (reference sequence). The CDR3 spells CASRPTGTRVFDTQYF. The CDR3 DNA reads as TGTGCCAGCAGGCCTACCGGGACAAGGGTTTTTGATACGCAGTATTTT. The variable domain in full, with the rest retrieved from reference TRBV7-9 and TRBJ2-3, is DTGVSQNPRHKITKRGQNVTFRCDPISEHNRLYWYRQTLGQGPEFLTYFQNEAQLEKSRLLSDRFSAERPKGSFSTLEIQRTEQGDSAMYLCASRPTGTRVFDTQYFGPGTRLTVL.

The gene calls are TRBV11-2 and TRBJ2-1; D might be TRBD2 (6 bases). Germline values: CDR1 SGHAT, CDR2 FQNNGV. This CDR3 has 14 amino acids. With 6 bases removed from V and 12 bases from J, the gap between germline ends came to 21 bases. This CDR3 reads CASRTGVAYRGQFF. CDR3 DNA sequence: TGTGCCAGCAGAACGGGGGTAGCGTACCGTGGGCAGTTCTTC.

The chain joins TRBV11-3 to TRBJ2-3; D possibly corresponds to TRBD2 (6 bases). The CDR3 totals 17 residues. CDR1 is SGHNT, CDR2 YENEEA, per germline. Deletions cut 4 bases from V and 5 bases from J, with 22 bases between. The CDR3 nucleotides are TGTGCCAGCAGCTCCGGGGGTCGAGCGGCCGTTCAAGATACGCAGTATTTT. Its protein is CASSSGGRAAVQDTQYF.

V and J are TRBV27 and TRBJ1-2; 8 bases are shared with TRBD1. The CDR3 covers 15 residues. Per the germline V gene, CDR1 is MNHEY and CDR2 is SMNVEV (reference sequence). V shed 4 bases and J 4 bases; nucleotides not matched to a gene: 8. The CDR3 region has the DNA TGTGCCAGCAGTTCGGCGGGACAGGCCTCCTATGGCTACACCTTC. Translation gives CASSSAGQASYGYTF.

This chain uses TRBV24-1 with TRBJ2-1, with TRBD2 matching 9 bases. J lost 2 bases, V lost 1 base, and 2 bases had no gene match. Germline V lookup: CDR1 KGHDR, CDR2 SFDVKD. The CDR3 totals 16 residues. CDR3: CATSDLVAGAYNEQFF. In DNA, the CDR3 is TGTGCCACCAGTGATTTAGTAGCGGGAGCCTACAATGAGCAGTTCTTC.

Ten or more counts support this clonotype. The rearrangement uses TRBV20-1 and TRBJ2-1; weak D call: TRBD2 (5 bases). CDR3 size: 12 residues. Germline V gives CDR1 DFQATT, CDR2 SNEGSKA (reference sequence). Trimming cost V 6 bases and J 8 bases, with 14 bases left between them. The CDR3 sequence: CSAPRTEDEQFF. Written as DNA, the CDR3 is TGCAGTGCGCCAAGGACTGAAGATGAGCAGTTCTTC.

With regard to this clonotype: Its ends do not fully match the called genes, so a read error is possible. V usage is TRBV7-3 and J usage is TRBJ2-1, with a weak D call TRBD2 (6 bases). CDR1 and CDR2 from the germline V gene are SGHTA and FQGTGA. This CDR3 has 15 amino acids. The CDR3 sequence: CASSLDRGSYKEQFF. For the CDR3, the DNA is TGTGCCAGCAGCTTAGATCGGGGGTCCTACAAGGAGCAGTTCTTC.

This clonotype was detected only a few times. This sequence joins TRBV12-3 or TRBV12-4 and TRBJ1-4, with D possibly TRBD1 on 6 matching bases. V lost 7 bases to trimming and J lost 0 bases, with 12 bases between them. The CDR3 runs to 15 residues. The CDR3 loop reads CASTGTTATNEKLFF. CDR3 in DNA: TGTGCCAGCACCGGGACAACGGCAACTAATGAAAAACTGTTTTTT.

This chain links TRBV6-2 or TRBV6-3 with TRBJ2-7; 13 bases fit TRBD2. CDR1 is MNHEY and CDR2 is SVGEGT in the germline V gene. The CDR3 is 15 amino acids. Trimming cost V 6 bases and J 1 base; bases outside gene matches: 3. The CDR3, as DNA: TGTGCCAGCAGAAAGGGACTAGCGGGATCCTACGAGCAGTACTTC. Translation: CASRKGLAGSYEQYF.

The chain joins TRBV5-5 to TRBJ2-5, with 10 bases identical to TRBD1. The J call may be incorrect, as the DNA end agrees better with TRBJ2-7. Germline V gene data show CDR1 as SGHKS and CDR2 as YYEKEE (reference sequence). CDR3 size: 16 residues. The CDR3 bases are TGTGCCAGCAGCGCGTGGGGGACAGGGGCTGACTACGAGCAGTACTTC. Its translation: CASSAWGTGADYEQYF.

This clonotype appeared a few times. The chain carries TRBV11-2 and TRBJ2-7, with D tentatively TRBD1 (6 bases). CDR3 size: 15 residues. V lost 5 bases and J lost 6, with 20 bases in between. In germline, CDR1 is SGHAT, CDR2 FQNNGV. The CDR3 sequence: CASSTPGTIKSEQYF. The CDR3 nucleotides read TGTGCCAGCAGCACCCCAGGGACAATCAAGAGCGAGCAGTACTTC.

This clonotype turned up a few times. Here the CDR3 reads CAISTGTFSNYGYTF. In DNA form, the CDR3 reads TGTGCCATCAGCACAGGGACCTTTTCAAACTATGGCTACACCTTC. The chain employs TRBV10-3 and TRBJ1-2; a possible D gene is TRBD1 (6 bases). The germline V gene has CDR1 ENHRY and CDR2 SYGVKD. V dropped 6 bases and J dropped 2 bases, with 16 bases sitting between them. The CDR3 has 15 residues.

There are many counts of this clonotype. The chain is built from TRBV6-6 and TRBJ2-1; D not resolved. With 6 bases removed from V and 9 bases from J, the gap between germline ends came to 12 bases. The CDR3 has 12 amino acids. The germline CDR1 and CDR2 sequences are MNHNY and SVGAGI (reference sequence). CDR3 residues: CASSPVNGEQFF. For the CDR3, the DNA is TGTGCCAGCAGCCCTGTGAACGGTGAGCAGTTCTTC.

The chain couples TRBV7-2 to TRBJ2-2; D gene ambiguous. With 3 bases removed from V and 5 bases from J, the gap between germline ends came to 13 bases. Per germline, CDR1 SGHTA and CDR2 FQGNSA. The CDR3 extends over 15 amino acids. CDR3 residues: CASSFLSVSTGELFF. DNA of the CDR3: TGTGCCAGCAGCTTCTTATCGGTATCAACCGGGGAGCTGTTTTTT.

The sample holds one count of this clonotype. V gene TRBV20-1 combines with J gene TRBJ2-7, with 8 positions matching TRBD2. The J segment lost 1 base and the V segment lost 4 bases, leaving 9 bases of the junction unmatched. The germline V gene has CDR1 DFQATT and CDR2 SNEGSKA (reference sequence). The CDR3 is 15 amino acids. This CDR3 reads CSATRGTSGSYEQYF. CDR3 nucleotide sequence: TGCAGTGCTACACGGGGAACTAGCGGATCCTACGAGCAGTACTTC.

CDR3 region: CASTVGNEQFF. CDR3 sequence (DNA): TGTGCCAGCACCGTAGGGAATGAGCAGTTCTTC. The gene calls are TRBV12-3 or TRBV12-4 and TRBJ2-1; D not certain. The V end was cut by 7 bases, the J end by 7 bases, with 8 bases between. This CDR3 has 11 amino acids.

The chain carries TRBV20-1 and TRBJ2-1; 11 bases map to TRBD2. This CDR3 is built from 18 residues. Germline values: CDR1 DFQATT, CDR2 SNEGSKA (reference sequence). The trim removed 3 bases at V and 7 bases at J, leaving 17 bases unmatched. CDR3 region: CSASPLAGGPKSTNEQFF. CDR3 DNA sequence: TGCAGTGCTAGTCCCTTAGCGGGAGGGCCAAAATCAACGAATGAGCAGTTCTTC.

This clonotype was picked up many times. The chain joins TRBV7-2 to TRBJ2-5; 11 nucleotides agree with TRBD2. CDR3 length: 16 residues. Germline V gene sequence: CDR1 SGHTA, CDR2 FQGNSA. After removal of 1 base from V and 5 bases from J, the junction contained 6 bases not matched to a gene. DNA for the CDR3: TGTGCCAGCAGCTTAGTTACTAGCGGGAGTGGTGAGACCCAGTACTTC. The encoded protein is CASSLVTSGSGETQYF.

This clonotype has only one observation. The junction does not match germline at one end; this may be a read error. The chain uses TRBV28 and TRBJ2-5, with TRBD1 identical over 8 bases. The DNA end favors TRBJ2-7, so the J call may be wrong. Germline lookup yields CDR1 MDHEN and CDR2 SYDVKM. This CDR3 is built from 14 residues. CDR3 sequence reads: CTSSSDRVVDEQYF. As DNA, the CDR3 is TGTACCAGCAGTTCGGACAGGGTCGTGGACGAGCAGTACTTC.

This clonotype was observed a few times. The rearrangement links TRBV19 to TRBJ2-1; tentative D call: TRBD2 (5 bases). V was trimmed by 6 bases and J by 0 bases, leaving 15 bases between them. The CDR3 spans 16 residues. CDR1 is LNHDA and CDR2 is SQIVND in the germline V gene (reference sequence). The CDR3 sequence: CASRPGDADSYNEQFF. CDR3 DNA sequence: TGTGCCAGTAGACCCGGGGATGCGGACTCCTACAATGAGCAGTTCTTC.

This clonotype occurred a few times. For the CDR3, the DNA is TGTGCCAGCAGTGAAGGCTGGCCAGATACGCAGTATTTT. Protein: CASSEGWPDTQYF. The V call is TRBV6-1, the J call TRBJ2-3, with no clear D. CDR3 length equals 13 residues. V dropped 1 base and J dropped 4 bases, with 6 bases sitting between them. Per germline, CDR1 MNHNS and CDR2 SASEGT.

The J gene is TRBJ2-3, the V gene TRBV7-2; D is uncertain. The germline gives CDR1 SGHTA, CDR2 FQGNSA. This CDR3 spans 18 amino acids. The V and J ends lost 1 base and 4 bases respectively, with 21 bases between them. For the CDR3, the DNA is TGTGCCAGCAGCTTAGTTGCATCGGGCCTCCTATCCGCAGATACGCAGTATTTT. Its translation is CASSLVASGLLSADTQYF.

This clonotype was detected many times. V usage is TRBV6-1 and J usage is TRBJ1-1; perhaps TRBD1 as D (5 bases). The germline V gene has CDR1 MNHNS and CDR2 SASEGT. V was trimmed by 4 bases and J by 0 bases, leaving 12 bases between them. The CDR3 runs to 15 residues. The chain's CDR3 is CASSARQPVNTEAFF. The CDR3 region has the DNA TGTGCCAGCAGTGCCCGACAGCCAGTGAACACTGAAGCTTTCTTT.

This clonotype was seen a handful of times. The chain couples TRBV20-1 to TRBJ2-1; D gene ambiguous. This CDR3 comprises 11 residues. V shed 1 base and J shed 9 bases, with 7 bases lying between them. Germline CDR1 and CDR2: DFQATT and SNEGSKA (reference sequence). CDR3 DNA sequence: TGCAGTGCTAGAGTTTTCAGTGAGCAGTTCTTC. Encoded protein: CSARVFSEQFF.

This clonotype showed up many times. The V and J genes are TRBV29-1 and TRBJ2-4; D remains ambiguous. V was shortened by 7 bases and J by 4 bases, with 8 bases between the two germline ends. The CDR3 contains 11 residues. Looked up from germline, CDR1 is SQVTM and CDR2 is ANQGSEA. CDR3 in amino acids: CSAETKNIQYF. The CDR3 DNA reads TGCAGCGCCGAGACGAAAAACATTCAGTACTTC.